The rows below give T cell receptor beta chains drawn from one sample of a study of CD8+ T cells in alopecia areata. Produced via immunoSEQ multiplex PCR; TCRdb's table is partial and in-frame only. This table has about 150,000 clones, about 53% appearing once. The starting material was CD8+ T cells sorted from blood, obtained at week 0. These receptors originate from a human donor with alopecia areata. Both conserved end residues are part of each CDR3. D genes are given only for firm matches. Size values are once, few and many counts, or a class for expanded clones, and some rows have none.

D: .
V: TRBV10-3
J: TRBJ1-2
size: .
DNA: TGTGCCATCAGCGGACCTGACAGGACCATGTATGGCTACACCTTC
CDR3: CAISGPDRTMYGYTF

D: TRBD1
V: TRBV10-3
J: TRBJ1-4
size: .
DNA: TGTGCCATCAGTGAGTCGGACAGGGCAGGTGAAAAACTGTTTTTT
CDR3: CAISESDRAGEKLFF

D: .
V: TRBV30
J: TRBJ1-1
size: few
DNA: TGTGCCTGGAGTGAGTTGAGGAACACTGAAGCTTTCTTT
CDR3: CAWSELRNTEAFF

D: .
V: TRBV5-6
J: TRBJ2-7
size: .
DNA: TGTGCCAGCAGCTTGGAGGCGGCGGGGCCCTTTCGCGAGCAGTACTTC
CDR3: CASSLEAAGPFREQYF

D: .
V: TRBV7-2
J: TRBJ1-5
size: .
DNA: TGTGCCAGCAGTCATGACTACAGGGACAATCAGCCCCAGCATTTT
CDR3: CASSHDYRDNQPQHF

D: .
V: TRBV6-6
J: TRBJ1-1
size: few
DNA: TGTGCCGGGACGGGGGGCGCGTCCCAGTCGGGCACTGAAGCTTTCTTT
CDR3: CAGTGGASQSGTEAFF

D: .
V: TRBV2
J: TRBJ2-3
size: many
DNA: TGTGCCAGCAACGGGGGGCGCGGGTTCACAGATACGCAGTATTTT
CDR3: CASNGGRGFTDTQYF

D: .
V: TRBV30
J: TRBJ2-3
size: .
DNA: TGTGCCTGGAACATGGACCAAAACACGCAGTATTTT
CDR3: CAWNMDQNTQYF

D: .
V: TRBV29-1
J: TRBJ2-3
size: .
DNA: TGCAGCGTTGAAGATACAGGCCCATATACGCAGTATTTT
CDR3: CSVEDTGPYTQYF

D: .
V: TRBV6-6
J: TRBJ2-6
size: .
DNA: TGTGCCAGCGGTCAAGGAGTGCAGGTAGCGAACGTCCTGACTTTC
CDR3: CASGQGVQVANVLTF

D: TRBD1
V: TRBV4-3
J: TRBJ2-6
size: few
DNA: TGCGCCAGCAGCCAAGAGAGACAGGGGGCTGAAGGGGCCAACGTCCTGACTTTC
CDR3: CASSQERQGAEGANVLTF

D: TRBD1
V: TRBV11-2
J: TRBJ2-2
size: .
DNA: TGTGCCAGCAGCTCCGACAGGGCGAACACCGGGGAGCTGTTTTTT
CDR3: CASSSDRANTGELFF

D: TRBD2
V: TRBV4-3
J: TRBJ2-2
size: .
DNA: TGCGCCAGCAGCCGACTTAGCGGGGGGTTAAACACCGGGGAGCTGTTTTTT
CDR3: CASSRLSGGLNTGELFF

D: TRBD1
V: TRBV7-9
J: TRBJ2-7
size: .
DNA: TGTGCCAGCAGCCCGCTTGGTGGGACAGGGGGAGGCTACGAGCAGTACTTC
CDR3: CASSPLGGTGGGYEQYF

D: .
V: TRBV19
J: TRBJ1-1
size: .
DNA: TGTGCCAGTAGCCACTCGCCGGGGACTGAAGCTTTCTTT
CDR3: CASSHSPGTEAFF

D: .
V: TRBV5-1
J: TRBJ2-7
size: once
DNA: TGCGCCAGCAGCACGGAGACAGCCCCGGCCTACGAGCAGTACTTC
CDR3: CASSTETAPAYEQYF

D: .
V: TRBV27
J: TRBJ2-5
size: .
DNA: TGTGCCACCTCAGGGGTTGGAGGCGCGGAGACCCAGTACTTC
CDR3: CATSGVGGAETQYF

D: TRBD1
V: TRBV12-5
J: TRBJ1-4
size: few
DNA: TGTGCTAGTGGTTTCCACGGGACAGGGGTTGAAAAACTGTTTTTT
CDR3: CASGFHGTGVEKLFF

D: TRBD1
V: TRBV5-1
J: TRBJ2-1
size: .
DNA: TGCGCCAGCAGCTTGGCTGGGACAGGGGCAAATGAGCAGTTCTTC
CDR3: CASSLAGTGANEQFF

D: .
V: TRBV4-3
J: TRBJ2-4
size: .
DNA: TGCGCCAGCAGCCAAGATGGCCAAGCCAAAAACATTCAGTACTTC
CDR3: CASSQDGQAKNIQYF

D: TRBD2
V: TRBV25-1
J: TRBJ2-2
size: .
DNA: TGTGCCAGCAGTGCGGGGCTAGCGGGGAGTATGTTTTTT
CDR3: CASSAGLAGSMFF

D: .
V: TRBV29-1
J: TRBJ2-2
size: .
DNA: TGCAGCGTTGAAGGGACTGATCCCGGGGAGCTGTTTTTT
CDR3: CSVEGTDPGELFF

D: .
V: TRBV30
J: TRBJ2-3
size: .
DNA: TGTGCCTGGAGTGTAATGGGGGGCTGGGATACGCAGTATTTT
CDR3: CAWSVMGGWDTQYF

D: .
V: TRBV2
J: TRBJ2-3
size: .
DNA: TGTGCCAGCAGGGGCATTAAAACCACAGATACGCAGTATTTT
CDR3: CASRGIKTTDTQYF